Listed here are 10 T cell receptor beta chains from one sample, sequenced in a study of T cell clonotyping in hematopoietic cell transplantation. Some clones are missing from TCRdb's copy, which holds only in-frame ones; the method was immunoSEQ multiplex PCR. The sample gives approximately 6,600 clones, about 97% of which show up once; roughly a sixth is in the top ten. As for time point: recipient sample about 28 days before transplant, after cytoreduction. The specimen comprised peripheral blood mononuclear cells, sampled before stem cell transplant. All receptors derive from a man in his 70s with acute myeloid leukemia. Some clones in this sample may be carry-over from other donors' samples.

The CDR3 loop is CASSPYPGLAGSGEQFF. The DNA for the CDR3 is TGTGCCAGCAGCCCTTACCCGGGACTAGCGGGGTCCGGTGAGCAGTTCTTC. The chain is built from TRBV9 and TRBJ2-1, with 13 nucleotides matching TRBD2. Germline V gene data show CDR1 as SGDLS and CDR2 as YYNGEE. J gave up 9 bases and V 4 bases, and 13 bases lay outside the gene matches. This CDR3 has 17 amino acids.

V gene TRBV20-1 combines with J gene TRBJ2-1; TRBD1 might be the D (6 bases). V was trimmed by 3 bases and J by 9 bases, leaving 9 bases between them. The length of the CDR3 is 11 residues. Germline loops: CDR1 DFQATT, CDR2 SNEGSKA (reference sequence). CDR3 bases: TGCAGTGCTAGTGGGGGCCTTGAGCAGTTCTTC. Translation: CSASGGLEQFF.

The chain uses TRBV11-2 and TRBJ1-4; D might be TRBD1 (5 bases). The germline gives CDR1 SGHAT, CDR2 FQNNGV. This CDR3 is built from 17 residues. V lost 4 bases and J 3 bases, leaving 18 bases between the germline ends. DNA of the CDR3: TGTGCCAGCAGCTCCCGACAGACCTCTTCCCCTAATGAAAAACTGTTTTTT. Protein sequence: CASSSRQTSSPNEKLFF.

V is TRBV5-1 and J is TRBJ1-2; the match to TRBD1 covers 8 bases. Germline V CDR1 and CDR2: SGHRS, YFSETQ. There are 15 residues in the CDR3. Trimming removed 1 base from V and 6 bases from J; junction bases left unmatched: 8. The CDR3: CASSLSAQGGNGYTF. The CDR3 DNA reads TGCGCCAGCAGCTTGTCCGCACAGGGGGGCAATGGCTACACCTTC.

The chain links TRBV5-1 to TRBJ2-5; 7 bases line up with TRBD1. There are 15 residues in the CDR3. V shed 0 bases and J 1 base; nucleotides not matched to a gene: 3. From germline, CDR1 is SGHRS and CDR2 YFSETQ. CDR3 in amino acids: CASSLDTGVQETQYF. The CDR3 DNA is TGCGCCAGCAGCTTGGATACAGGGGTCCAAGAGACCCAGTACTTC.

CDR3 in amino acids: CASSLGTSGTGELFF. The CDR3 nucleotides are TGTGCCAGCAGCCTAGGGACTAGCGGGACCGGGGAGCTGTTTTTT. The chain is built from TRBV11-2 and TRBJ2-2, with TRBD2 matching 12 bases. V lost 5 bases, J lost 5 bases, and 3 bases stayed unmatched. Germline V gene lookup returns CDR1 SGHAT and CDR2 FQNNGV. The CDR3 is made up of 15 amino acids.

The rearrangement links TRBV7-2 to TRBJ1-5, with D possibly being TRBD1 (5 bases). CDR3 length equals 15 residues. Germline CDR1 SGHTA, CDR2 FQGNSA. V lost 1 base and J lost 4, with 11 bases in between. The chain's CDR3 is CASSLGGAGNQPQHF. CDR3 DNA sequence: TGTGCCAGCAGCTTAGGAGGGGCAGGGAATCAGCCCCAGCATTTT.

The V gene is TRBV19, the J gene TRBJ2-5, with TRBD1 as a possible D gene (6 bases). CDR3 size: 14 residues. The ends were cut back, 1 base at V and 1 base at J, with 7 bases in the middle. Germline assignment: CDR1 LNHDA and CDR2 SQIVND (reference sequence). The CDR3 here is CASSIGQVQETQYF. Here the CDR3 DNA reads TGTGCCAGTAGTATAGGACAGGTCCAAGAGACCCAGTACTTC.

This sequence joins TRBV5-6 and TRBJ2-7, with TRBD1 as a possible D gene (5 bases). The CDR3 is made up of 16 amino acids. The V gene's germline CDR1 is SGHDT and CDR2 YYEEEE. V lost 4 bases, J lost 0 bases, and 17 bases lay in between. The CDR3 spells CASSPRFGHYSYEQYF. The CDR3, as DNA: TGTGCCAGCAGCCCTCGATTCGGACATTACTCCTACGAGCAGTACTTC.

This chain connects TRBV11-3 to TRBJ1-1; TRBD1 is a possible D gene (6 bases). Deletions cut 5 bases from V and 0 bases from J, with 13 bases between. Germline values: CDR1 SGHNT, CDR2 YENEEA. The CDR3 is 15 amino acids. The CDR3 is CASSRGGDLNTEAFF. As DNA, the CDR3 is TGTGCCAGCAGCCGAGGGGGGGATTTGAACACTGAAGCTTTCTTT.